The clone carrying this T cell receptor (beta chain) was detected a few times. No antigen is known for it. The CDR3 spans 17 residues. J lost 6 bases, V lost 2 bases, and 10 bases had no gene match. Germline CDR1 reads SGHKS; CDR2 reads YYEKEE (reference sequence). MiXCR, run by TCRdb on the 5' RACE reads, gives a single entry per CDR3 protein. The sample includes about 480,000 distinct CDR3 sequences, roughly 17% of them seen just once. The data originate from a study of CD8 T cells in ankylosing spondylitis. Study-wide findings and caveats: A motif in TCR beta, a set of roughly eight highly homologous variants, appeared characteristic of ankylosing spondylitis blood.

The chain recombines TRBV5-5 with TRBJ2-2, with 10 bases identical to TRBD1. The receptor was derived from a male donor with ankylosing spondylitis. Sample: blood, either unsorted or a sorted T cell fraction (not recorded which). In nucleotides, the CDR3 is TGTGCCAGCAGCTTCGACTGGACAGGGGGAGGATCCGGGGAGCTGTTTTTT. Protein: CASSFDWTGGGSGELFF.